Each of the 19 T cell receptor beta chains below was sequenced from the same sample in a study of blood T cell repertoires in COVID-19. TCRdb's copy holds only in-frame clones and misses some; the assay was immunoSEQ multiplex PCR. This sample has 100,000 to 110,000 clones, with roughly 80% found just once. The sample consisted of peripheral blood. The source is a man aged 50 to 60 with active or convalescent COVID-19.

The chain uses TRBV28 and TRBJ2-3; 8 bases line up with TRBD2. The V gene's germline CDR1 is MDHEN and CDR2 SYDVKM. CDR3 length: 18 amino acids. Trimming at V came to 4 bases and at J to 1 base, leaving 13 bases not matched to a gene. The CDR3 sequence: CASSSPGTRREGTDTQYF. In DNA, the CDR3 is TGTGCCAGCAGTTCCCCCGGGACTAGACGGGAAGGCACAGATACGCAGTATTTT.

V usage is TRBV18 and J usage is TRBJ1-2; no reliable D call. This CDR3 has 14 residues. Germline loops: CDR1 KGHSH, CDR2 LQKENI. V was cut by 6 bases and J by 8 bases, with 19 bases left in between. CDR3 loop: CASSTSNVAHGYTF. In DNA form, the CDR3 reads TGTGCCAGCTCGACAAGTAACGTGGCACACGGCTACACCTTC.

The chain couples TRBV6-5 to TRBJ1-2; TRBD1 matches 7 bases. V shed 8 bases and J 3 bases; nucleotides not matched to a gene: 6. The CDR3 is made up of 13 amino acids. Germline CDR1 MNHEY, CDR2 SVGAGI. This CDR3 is CASGEQGYYGYTF. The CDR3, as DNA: TGTGCCAGCGGAGAACAGGGGTACTATGGCTACACCTTC.

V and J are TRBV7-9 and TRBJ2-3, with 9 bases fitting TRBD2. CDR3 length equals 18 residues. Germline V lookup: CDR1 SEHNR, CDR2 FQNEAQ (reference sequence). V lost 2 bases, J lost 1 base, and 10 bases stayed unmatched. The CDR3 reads CASSLWGGRLAGTDTQYF. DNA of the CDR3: TGTGCCAGCAGCTTATGGGGGGGAAGACTAGCGGGCACAGATACGCAGTATTTT. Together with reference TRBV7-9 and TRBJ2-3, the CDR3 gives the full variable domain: DTGVSQNPRHKITKRGQNVTFRCDPISEHNRLYWYRQTLGQGPEFLTYFQNEAQLEKSRLLSDRFSAERPKGSFSTLEIQRTEQGDSAMYLCASSLWGGRLAGTDTQYFGPGTRLTVL.

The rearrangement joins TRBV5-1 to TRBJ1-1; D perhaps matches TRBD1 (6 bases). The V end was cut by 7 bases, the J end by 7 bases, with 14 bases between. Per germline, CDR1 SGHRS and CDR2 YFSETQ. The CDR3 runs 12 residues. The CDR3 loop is CASRFTQGEAFF. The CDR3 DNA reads TGCGCCAGCCGATTTACACAGGGTGAAGCTTTCTTT.

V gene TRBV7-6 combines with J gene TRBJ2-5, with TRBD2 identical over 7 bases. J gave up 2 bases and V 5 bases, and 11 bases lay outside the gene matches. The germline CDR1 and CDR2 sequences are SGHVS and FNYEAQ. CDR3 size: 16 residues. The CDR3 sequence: CASSIRPAGIQETQYF. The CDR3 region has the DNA TGTGCCAGCAGCATAAGACCAGCGGGAATACAAGAGACCCAGTACTTC.

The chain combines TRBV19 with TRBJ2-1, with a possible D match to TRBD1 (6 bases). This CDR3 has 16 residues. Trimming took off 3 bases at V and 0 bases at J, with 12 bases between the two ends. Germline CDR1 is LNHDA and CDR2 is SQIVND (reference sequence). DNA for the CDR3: TGTGCCAGTAGTATCCGGGGCAGGGGCTCCTACAATGAGCAGTTCTTC. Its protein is CASSIRGRGSYNEQFF.

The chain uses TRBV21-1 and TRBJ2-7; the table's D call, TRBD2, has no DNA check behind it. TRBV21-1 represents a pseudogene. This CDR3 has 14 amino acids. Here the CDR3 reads CASSRRTSGSEQYF. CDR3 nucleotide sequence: TGTGCCAGCAGCAGAAGGACTAGCGGGAGCGAGCAGTACTTC.

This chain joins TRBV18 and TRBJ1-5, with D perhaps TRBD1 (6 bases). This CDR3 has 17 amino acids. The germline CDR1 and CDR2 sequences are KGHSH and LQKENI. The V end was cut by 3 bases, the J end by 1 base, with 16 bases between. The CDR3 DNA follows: TGTGCCAGCTCACCCTCCCGGACAGAGGGAAGCAATCAGCCCCAGCATTTT. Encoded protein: CASSPSRTEGSNQPQHF.

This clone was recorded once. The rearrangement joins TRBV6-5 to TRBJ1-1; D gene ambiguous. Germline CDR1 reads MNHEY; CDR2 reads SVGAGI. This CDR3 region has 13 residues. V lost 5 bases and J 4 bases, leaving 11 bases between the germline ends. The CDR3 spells CASSSLQATEAFF. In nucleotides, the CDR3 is TGTGCCAGCAGTAGCCTGCAGGCCACTGAAGCTTTCTTT.

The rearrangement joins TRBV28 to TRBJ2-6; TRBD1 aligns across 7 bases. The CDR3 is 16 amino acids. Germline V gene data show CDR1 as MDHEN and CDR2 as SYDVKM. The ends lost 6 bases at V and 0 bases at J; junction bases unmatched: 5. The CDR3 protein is CASSGQASSGANVLTF. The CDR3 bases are TGTGCCAGCAGCGGACAGGCTAGCTCTGGGGCCAACGTCCTGACTTTC.

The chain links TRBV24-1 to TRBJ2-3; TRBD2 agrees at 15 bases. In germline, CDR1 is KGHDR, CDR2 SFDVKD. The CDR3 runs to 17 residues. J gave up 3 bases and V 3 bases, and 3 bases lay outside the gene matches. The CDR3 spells CATSDPGTSGRTDTQYF. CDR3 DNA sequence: TGTGCCACCAGTGATCCTGGGACTAGCGGGAGGACAGATACGCAGTATTTT.

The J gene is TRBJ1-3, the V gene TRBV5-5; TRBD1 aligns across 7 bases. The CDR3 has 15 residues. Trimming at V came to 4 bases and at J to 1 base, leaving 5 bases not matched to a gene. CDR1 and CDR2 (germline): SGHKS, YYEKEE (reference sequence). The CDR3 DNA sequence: TGTGCCAGCAGCCGGGGACAGAAGTCTGGAAACACCATATATTTT. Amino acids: CASSRGQKSGNTIYF.

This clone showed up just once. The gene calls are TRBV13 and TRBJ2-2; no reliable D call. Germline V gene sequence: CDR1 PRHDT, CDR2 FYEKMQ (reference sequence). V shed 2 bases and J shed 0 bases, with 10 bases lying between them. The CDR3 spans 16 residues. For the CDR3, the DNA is TGTGCCAGCAGCTTATCTCCTACCTCGAACACCGGGGAGCTGTTTTTT. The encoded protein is CASSLSPTSNTGELFF. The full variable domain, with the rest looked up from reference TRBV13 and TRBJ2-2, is AAGVIQSPRHLIKEKRETATLKCYPIPRHDTVYWYQQGPGQDPQFLISFYEKMQSDKGSIPDRFSAQQFSDYHSELNMSSLELGDSALYFCASSLSPTSNTGELFFGEGSRLTVL.

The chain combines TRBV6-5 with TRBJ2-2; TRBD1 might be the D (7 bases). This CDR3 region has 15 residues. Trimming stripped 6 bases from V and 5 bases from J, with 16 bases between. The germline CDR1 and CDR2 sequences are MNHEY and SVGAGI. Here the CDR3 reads CASRTRGRWTGELFF. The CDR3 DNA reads TGTGCCAGCAGGACCAGGGGGAGGTGGACCGGGGAGCTGTTTTTT.

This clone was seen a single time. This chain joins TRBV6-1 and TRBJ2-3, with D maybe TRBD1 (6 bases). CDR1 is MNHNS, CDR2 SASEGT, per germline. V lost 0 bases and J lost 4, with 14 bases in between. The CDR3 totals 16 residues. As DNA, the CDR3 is TGTGCCAGCAGTGAAGCTACTTCGGACAGATCAGATACGCAGTATTTT. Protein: CASSEATSDRSDTQYF.

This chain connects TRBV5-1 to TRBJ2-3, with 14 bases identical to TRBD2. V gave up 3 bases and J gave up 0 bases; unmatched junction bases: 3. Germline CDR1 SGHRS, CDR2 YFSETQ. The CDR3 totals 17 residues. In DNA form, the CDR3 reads TGCGCCAGCAGCTCCAGACTAGCGGGAGGGAGCACAGATACGCAGTATTTT. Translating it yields CASSSRLAGGSTDTQYF. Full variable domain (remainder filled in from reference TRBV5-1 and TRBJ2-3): KAGVTQTPRYLIKTRGQQVTLSCSPISGHRSVSWYQQTPGQGLQFLFEYFSETQRNKGNFPGRFSGRQFSNSRSEMNVSTLELGDSALYLCASSSRLAGGSTDTQYFGPGTRLTVL.

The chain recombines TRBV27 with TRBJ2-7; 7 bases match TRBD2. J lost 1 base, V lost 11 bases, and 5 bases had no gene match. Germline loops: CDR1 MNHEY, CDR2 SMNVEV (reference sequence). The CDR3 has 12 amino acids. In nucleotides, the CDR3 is TGTGCCCAAGCGGGGTTTTCCTACGAGCAGTACTTC. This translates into CAQAGFSYEQYF.

The chain's CDR3 is CASSEASGQGNEQYF. CDR3 sequence (DNA): TGTGCCAGCAGTGAAGCGTCCGGACAGGGAAACGAGCAGTACTTC. The chain carries TRBV6-1 and TRBJ2-7; 8 bases are shared with TRBD1. Germline assignment: CDR1 MNHNS and CDR2 SASEGT. The CDR3 sequence is 15 residues long. The junction had 6 bases not matched to a gene; V was cut back by 0 bases and J by 5 bases.